This is a list of T cell receptor beta chains from one sample in a study of T-cell reconstitution after alpha-beta-depleted transplantation in children. A single record per CDR3 protein comes from TCRdb applying MiXCR to the PCR reads. Seen here are about 440,000 distinct CDR3 sequences, about 40% observed once, and the top ten hold around a quarter. The sample consisted of PBMCs, taken before TCRalphabeta/CD19-depleted stem cell transplant. The receptors come from a girl aged 2 to 10 with aplastic anemia, due to receive a stem cell transplant. CDR3s include the opening cysteine and the closing phenylalanine or tryptophan. Expanded clones get a size class; other rows say once, few or many, or leave the size out.

j_gene: TRBJ2-5
abundance: many
v_gene: TRBV5-1
CDR3aa: CASSVDGIQETQYF

j_gene: TRBJ1-5
abundance: .
v_gene: TRBV6-1
CDR3aa: CASRNLGQGLGNQPQHF

j_gene: TRBJ2-5
abundance: once
v_gene: TRBV5-1
CDR3aa: CASSFTDLAEETQYF

j_gene: TRBJ2-7
abundance: once
v_gene: TRBV7-3
CDR3aa: CASSQGAGPGYEQYF

j_gene: TRBJ2-5
abundance: many
v_gene: TRBV7-2
CDR3aa: CASSYRLAGPKETQYF

j_gene: TRBJ2-2
abundance: many
v_gene: TRBV7-9
CDR3aa: CASSPIGAGELFF

j_gene: TRBJ1-1
abundance: few
v_gene: TRBV16
CDR3aa: CASSQLTTGMNTEAFF

j_gene: TRBJ2-3
abundance: .
v_gene: TRBV15
CDR3aa: CATSRERYPDTQYF

j_gene: TRBJ2-5
abundance: many
v_gene: TRBV5-1
CDR3aa: CASSQGRRGQETQYF

j_gene: TRBJ2-5
abundance: few
v_gene: TRBV21-1
CDR3aa: CASSQKVVVQTQYF

j_gene: TRBJ2-7
abundance: many
v_gene: TRBV2
CDR3aa: CASSETRTGNEQYF

j_gene: TRBJ1-6
abundance: few
v_gene: TRBV6-2/TRBV6-3
CDR3aa: CASSYSPDRSYF

j_gene: TRBJ2-1
abundance: .
v_gene: TRBV28
CDR3aa: CASSLSGLQGNEQFF

j_gene: TRBJ2-5
abundance: .
v_gene: TRBV2
CDR3aa: CASSEGDLETQYF

j_gene: TRBJ2-7
abundance: .
v_gene: TRBV28
CDR3aa: CASGTNRVEQYF

j_gene: TRBJ2-3
abundance: .
v_gene: TRBV10-1
CDR3aa: CASRIRGRNTDTQYF

j_gene: TRBJ2-1
abundance: .
v_gene: TRBV5-1
CDR3aa: CASSLGDAGEQFF

j_gene: TRBJ2-1
abundance: .
v_gene: TRBV29-1
CDR3aa: CSVEDSQDSYNEQFF

j_gene: TRBJ1-1
abundance: many
v_gene: TRBV28
CDR3aa: CASSWDRADTEAFF

j_gene: TRBJ2-5
abundance: few
v_gene: TRBV5-1
CDR3aa: CASSLGGTVQETQYF

j_gene: TRBJ2-1
abundance: .
v_gene: TRBV28
CDR3aa: CASSPPGRYYNEQFF

j_gene: TRBJ2-7
abundance: .
v_gene: TRBV20-1
CDR3aa: CSAVAGPASYEQYF

j_gene: TRBJ2-7
abundance: few
v_gene: TRBV5-6
CDR3aa: CASSLEVGGPYEQYF

j_gene: TRBJ2-7
abundance: .
v_gene: TRBV12-3/TRBV12-4
CDR3aa: CASSPGQGYREQYF

j_gene: TRBJ1-4
abundance: .
v_gene: TRBV12-3/TRBV12-4
CDR3aa: CASSLRDRAIREKLFF

j_gene: TRBJ2-5
abundance: many
v_gene: TRBV20-1
CDR3aa: CSARGLVSSGRGWETQYF

j_gene: TRBJ2-5
abundance: .
v_gene: TRBV18
CDR3aa: CASSPYSGTEETQYF

j_gene: TRBJ1-3
abundance: many
v_gene: TRBV4-1
CDR3aa: CASSQARTATGNTIYF

j_gene: TRBJ1-4
abundance: .
v_gene: TRBV7-2
CDR3aa: CASSSITNEKLFF

j_gene: TRBJ2-1
abundance: .
v_gene: TRBV7-6
CDR3aa: CASSFRGEQYNEQFF

j_gene: TRBJ1-5
abundance: .
v_gene: TRBV5-1
CDR3aa: CASSPGGPRDQPQHF

j_gene: TRBJ2-3
abundance: .
v_gene: TRBV29-1
CDR3aa: CSVGSGRAPDTQYF

j_gene: TRBJ2-5
abundance: many
v_gene: TRBV12-3/TRBV12-4
CDR3aa: CASSPRDRGQKTQYF

j_gene: TRBJ2-3
abundance: .
v_gene: TRBV7-2
CDR3aa: CASSLAALAGTDTQYF

j_gene: TRBJ1-5
abundance: few
v_gene: TRBV7-3
CDR3aa: CASSFRGGLNQPQHF

j_gene: TRBJ1-1
abundance: .
v_gene: TRBV5-6
CDR3aa: CASSPAGGWGVNTEAFF

j_gene: TRBJ2-5
abundance: .
v_gene: TRBV28
CDR3aa: CASSFSPGTAETQYF

j_gene: TRBJ2-5
abundance: few
v_gene: TRBV7-9
CDR3aa: CASALTLQGRGTQYF

j_gene: TRBJ2-7
abundance: .
v_gene: TRBV27
CDR3aa: CASREGGSEQYF

j_gene: TRBJ2-3
abundance: many
v_gene: TRBV3-1
CDR3aa: CASSQNTQYF

j_gene: TRBJ2-7
abundance: .
v_gene: TRBV7-8
CDR3aa: CASSFVGGYEQYF

j_gene: TRBJ1-4
abundance: .
v_gene: TRBV5-1
CDR3aa: CASRRTGSTHGLNEKLFF

j_gene: TRBJ1-3
abundance: .
v_gene: TRBV12-3/TRBV12-4
CDR3aa: CASRRDGGNTIYF

j_gene: TRBJ2-3
abundance: many
v_gene: TRBV12-3/TRBV12-4
CDR3aa: CASTPFGDKGGGTQYF

j_gene: TRBJ2-1
abundance: once
v_gene: TRBV5-1
CDR3aa: CASSQLAVTYNEQFF

j_gene: TRBJ2-1
abundance: .
v_gene: TRBV20-1
CDR3aa: CSARDWDNYNEQFF

j_gene: TRBJ1-1
abundance: many
v_gene: TRBV5-1
CDR3aa: CASSREMNTEAFF

j_gene: TRBJ2-2
abundance: .
v_gene: TRBV2
CDR3aa: CASSVGANTGELLF

j_gene: TRBJ2-5
abundance: few
v_gene: TRBV4-1
CDR3aa: CASSQAGVGETQYF

j_gene: TRBJ2-3
abundance: .
v_gene: TRBV15
CDR3aa: CATSREETTRGDYTQYF

j_gene: TRBJ2-1
abundance: .
v_gene: TRBV5-1
CDR3aa: CASSLTGGPFDNEQFF

j_gene: TRBJ2-7
abundance: .
v_gene: TRBV11-2
CDR3aa: CASSLQGGEYYEPYF

j_gene: TRBJ1-1
abundance: .
v_gene: TRBV5-4
CDR3aa: CASSEKGQGAMNTEAFF

j_gene: TRBJ2-7
abundance: .
v_gene: TRBV20-1
CDR3aa: CSAVVRGAPSYEQYF

j_gene: TRBJ2-3
abundance: .
v_gene: TRBV10-1
CDR3aa: CASSESGLRRDTQYF

j_gene: TRBJ2-6
abundance: .
v_gene: TRBV21-1
CDR3aa: CASSKEELISSGANVLTF

j_gene: TRBJ2-2
abundance: few
v_gene: TRBV6-6
CDR3aa: CASSQGLKELFF

j_gene: TRBJ2-4
abundance: many
v_gene: TRBV25-1
CDR3aa: CASEHGTAKAKNIQYF